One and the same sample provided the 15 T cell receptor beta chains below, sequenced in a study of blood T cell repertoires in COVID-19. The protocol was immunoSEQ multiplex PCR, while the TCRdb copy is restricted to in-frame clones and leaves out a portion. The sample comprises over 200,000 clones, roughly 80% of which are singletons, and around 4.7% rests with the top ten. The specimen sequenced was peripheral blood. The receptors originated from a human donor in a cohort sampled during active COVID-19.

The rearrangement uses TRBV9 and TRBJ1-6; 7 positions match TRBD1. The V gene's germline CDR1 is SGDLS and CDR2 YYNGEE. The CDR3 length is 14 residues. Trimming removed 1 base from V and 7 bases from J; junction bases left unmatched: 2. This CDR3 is CASSVTGDNSPLHF. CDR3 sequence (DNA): TGTGCCAGCAGCGTAACAGGGGACAATTCACCCCTCCACTTT.

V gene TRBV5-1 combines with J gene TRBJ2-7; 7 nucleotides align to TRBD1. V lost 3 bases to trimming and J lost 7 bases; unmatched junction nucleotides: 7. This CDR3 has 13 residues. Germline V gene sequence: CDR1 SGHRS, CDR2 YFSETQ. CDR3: CASSSSGGWEQYF. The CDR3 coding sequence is TGCGCCAGCAGCTCGTCAGGGGGTTGGGAGCAGTACTTC.

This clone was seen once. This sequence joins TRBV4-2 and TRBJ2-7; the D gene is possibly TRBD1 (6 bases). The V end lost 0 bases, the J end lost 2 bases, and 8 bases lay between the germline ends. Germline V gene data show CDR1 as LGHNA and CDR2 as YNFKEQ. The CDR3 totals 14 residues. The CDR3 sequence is CASSQDGQPYEQYF. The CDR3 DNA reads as TGTGCCAGCAGCCAAGATGGACAGCCCTACGAGCAGTACTTC.

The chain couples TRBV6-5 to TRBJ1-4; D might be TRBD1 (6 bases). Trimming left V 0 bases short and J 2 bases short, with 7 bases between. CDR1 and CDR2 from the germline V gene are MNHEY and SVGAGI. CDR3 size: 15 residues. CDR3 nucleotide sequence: TGTGCCAGCAGTTACTCGAGGGGGACTAATGAAAAACTGTTTTTT. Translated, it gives CASSYSRGTNEKLFF.

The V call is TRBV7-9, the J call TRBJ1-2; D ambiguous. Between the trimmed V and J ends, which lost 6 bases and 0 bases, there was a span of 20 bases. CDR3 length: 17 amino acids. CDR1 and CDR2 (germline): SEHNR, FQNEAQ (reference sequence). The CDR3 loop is CASSGHLGFFSNYGYTF. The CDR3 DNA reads TGTGCCAGCAGTGGGCACCTTGGGTTCTTTTCTAACTATGGCTACACCTTC.

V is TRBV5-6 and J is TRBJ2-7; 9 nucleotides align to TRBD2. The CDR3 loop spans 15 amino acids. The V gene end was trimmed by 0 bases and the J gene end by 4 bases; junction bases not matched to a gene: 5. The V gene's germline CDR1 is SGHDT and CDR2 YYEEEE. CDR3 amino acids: CASSLATSGLYEQYF. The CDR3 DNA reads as TGTGCCAGCAGCTTGGCGACTAGCGGTTTATACGAGCAGTACTTC.

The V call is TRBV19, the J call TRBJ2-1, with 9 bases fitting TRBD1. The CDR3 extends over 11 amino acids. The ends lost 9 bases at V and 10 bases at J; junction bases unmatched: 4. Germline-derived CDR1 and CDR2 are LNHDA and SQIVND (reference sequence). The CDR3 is CARQGAREQFF. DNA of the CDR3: TGTGCCAGACAGGGGGCCCGAGAGCAGTTCTTC.

This chain's CDR3 is CASSATWEWETQYF. The CDR3 DNA sequence: TGTGCCAGCAGCGCGACCTGGGAGTGGGAGACCCAGTACTTC. V usage is TRBV7-9 and J usage is TRBJ2-5; D is possibly TRBD2 (5 bases). The CDR3 totals 14 residues. From germline, CDR1 is SEHNR and CDR2 FQNEAQ (reference sequence). Trimming stripped 5 bases from V and 5 bases from J, with 15 bases between.

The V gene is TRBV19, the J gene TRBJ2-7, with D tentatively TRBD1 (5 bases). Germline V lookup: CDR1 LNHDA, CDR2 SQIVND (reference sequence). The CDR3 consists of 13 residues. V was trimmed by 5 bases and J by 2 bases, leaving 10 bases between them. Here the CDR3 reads CASSSMDTYEQYF. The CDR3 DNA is TGTGCCAGTAGTTCAATGGACACCTACGAGCAGTACTTC.

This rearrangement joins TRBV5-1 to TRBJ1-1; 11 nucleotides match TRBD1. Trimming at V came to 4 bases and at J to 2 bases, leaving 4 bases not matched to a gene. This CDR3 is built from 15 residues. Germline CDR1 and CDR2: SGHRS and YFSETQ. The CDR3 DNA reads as TGCGCCAGCAGCATGGGGACAGGGGGTAACACTGAAGCTTTCTTT. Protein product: CASSMGTGGNTEAFF.

The CDR3 DNA reads as TGTGCCAGCAGTTTTGGGACAGGGGGGAAAGAGACCCAGTACTTC. Protein product: CASSFGTGGKETQYF. The chain has TRBV28 and TRBJ2-5; 11 bases line up with TRBD1. The length of the CDR3 is 15 residues. The J segment lost 3 bases and the V segment lost 3 bases, leaving 3 bases of the junction unmatched. Germline loops: CDR1 MDHEN, CDR2 SYDVKM.

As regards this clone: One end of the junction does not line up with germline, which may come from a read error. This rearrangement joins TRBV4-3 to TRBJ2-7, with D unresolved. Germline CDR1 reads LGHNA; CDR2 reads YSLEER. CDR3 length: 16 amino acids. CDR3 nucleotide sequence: TGCGCCAGCAGCCAAGATGTAAGCCCGAGAATCTACGCGCAGTACTTC. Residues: CASSQDVSPRIYAQYF.

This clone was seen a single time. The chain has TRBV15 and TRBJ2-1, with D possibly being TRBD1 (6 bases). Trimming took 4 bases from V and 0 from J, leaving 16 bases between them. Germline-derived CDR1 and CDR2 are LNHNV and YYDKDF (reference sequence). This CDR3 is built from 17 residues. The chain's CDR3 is CATSTSQGMVSYNEQFF. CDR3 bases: TGTGCCACCAGCACCTCACAGGGTATGGTCTCCTACAATGAGCAGTTCTTC.

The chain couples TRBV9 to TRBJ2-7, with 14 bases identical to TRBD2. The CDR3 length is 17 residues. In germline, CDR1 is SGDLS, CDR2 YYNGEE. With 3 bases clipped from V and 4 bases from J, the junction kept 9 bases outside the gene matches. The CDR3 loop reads CASSAEGGLAGDYEQYF. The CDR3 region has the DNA TGTGCCAGCAGCGCCGAAGGGGGACTAGCGGGAGATTACGAGCAGTACTTC.

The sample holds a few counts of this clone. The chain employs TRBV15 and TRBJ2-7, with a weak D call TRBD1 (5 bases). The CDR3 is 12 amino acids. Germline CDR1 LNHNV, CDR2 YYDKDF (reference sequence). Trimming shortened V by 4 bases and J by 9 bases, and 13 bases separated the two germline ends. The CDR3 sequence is CATSISQGRQYF. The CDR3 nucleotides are TGTGCCACCAGCATTTCCCAGGGAAGGCAGTACTTC.